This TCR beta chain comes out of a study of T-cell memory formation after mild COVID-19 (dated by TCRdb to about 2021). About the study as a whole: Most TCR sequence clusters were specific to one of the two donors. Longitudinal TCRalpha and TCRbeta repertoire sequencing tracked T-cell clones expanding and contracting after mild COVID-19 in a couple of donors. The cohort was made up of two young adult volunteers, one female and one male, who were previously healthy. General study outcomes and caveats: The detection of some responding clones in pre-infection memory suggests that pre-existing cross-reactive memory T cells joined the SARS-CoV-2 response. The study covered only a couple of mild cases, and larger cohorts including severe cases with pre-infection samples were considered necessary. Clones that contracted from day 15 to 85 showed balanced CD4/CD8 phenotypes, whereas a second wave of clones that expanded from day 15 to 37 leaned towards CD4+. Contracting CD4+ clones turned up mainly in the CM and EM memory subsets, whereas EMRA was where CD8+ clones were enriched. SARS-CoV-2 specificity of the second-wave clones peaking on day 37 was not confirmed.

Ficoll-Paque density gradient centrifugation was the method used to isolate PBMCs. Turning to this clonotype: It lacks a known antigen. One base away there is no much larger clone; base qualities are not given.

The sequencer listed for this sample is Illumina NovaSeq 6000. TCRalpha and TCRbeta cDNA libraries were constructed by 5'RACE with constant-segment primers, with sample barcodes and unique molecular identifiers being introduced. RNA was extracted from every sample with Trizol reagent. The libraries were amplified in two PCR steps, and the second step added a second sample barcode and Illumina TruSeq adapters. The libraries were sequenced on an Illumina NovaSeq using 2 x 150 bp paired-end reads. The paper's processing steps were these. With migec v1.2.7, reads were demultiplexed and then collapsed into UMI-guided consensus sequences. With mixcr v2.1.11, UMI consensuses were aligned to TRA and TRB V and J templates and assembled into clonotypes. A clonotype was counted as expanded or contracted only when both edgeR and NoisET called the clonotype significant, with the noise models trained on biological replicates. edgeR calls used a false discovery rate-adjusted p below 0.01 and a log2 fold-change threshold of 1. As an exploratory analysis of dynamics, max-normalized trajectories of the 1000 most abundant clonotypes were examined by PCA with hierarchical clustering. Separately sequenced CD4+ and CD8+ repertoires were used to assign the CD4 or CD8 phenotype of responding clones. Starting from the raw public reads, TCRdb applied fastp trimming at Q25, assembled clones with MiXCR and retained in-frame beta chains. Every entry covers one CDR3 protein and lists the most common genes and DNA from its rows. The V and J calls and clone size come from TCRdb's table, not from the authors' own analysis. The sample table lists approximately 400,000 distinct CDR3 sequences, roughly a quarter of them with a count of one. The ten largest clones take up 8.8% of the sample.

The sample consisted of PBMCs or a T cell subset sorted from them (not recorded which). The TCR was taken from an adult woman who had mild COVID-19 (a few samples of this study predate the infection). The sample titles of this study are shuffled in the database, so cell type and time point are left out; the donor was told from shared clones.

The CDR3 reads as follows: CASSLAHQNTEAFF. DNA sequence: TGTGCCAGCAGCTTAGCGCACCAGAACACTGAAGCTTTCTTT. In this chain, TRBV7-9 is recombined with TRBJ1-1; confidence is insufficient to name the D gene. From the germline V gene (reference sequence), CDR1 is SEHNR and CDR2 is FQNEAQ. The CDR3 spans 14 residues, from the cysteine through the phenylalanine. The retained sequence is limited to the CDR3, 42 bases, with the frame set at the first base. The germline ends are 6 bases apart after V is trimmed by 0 bases and J by 1 base.